The 22 T cell receptor beta chains presented below share a single source sample, sequenced in a study of tumor-infiltrating lymphocytes in primary liver carcinoma. The authors made TCR beta cDNA from 400 to 600 ng total RNA with a constant-region primer. Three rounds of nested multiplex PCR with slightly modified ARM-PCR produced TCR beta libraries. Running roughly 10 cycles apiece, the first two PCR rounds relied on TRBV1-TRBV30 forward primers together with a C-beta reverse primer. MiXCR, applied by TCRdb to the multiplex PCR reads, yields one record per CDR3 protein. The table shows approximately 64,000 distinct CDR3 sequences, with 71% occurring only once. Co-extracting RNA and DNA was done with 20-30 mg of unsorted bulk tissue as input. The sample comprised liver tumor tissue from sampling region 4. Noted subset: tumor region T4, right-lateral pole. These TCRs come from a man in his forties with primary liver carcinoma and hepatitis B virus infection.

This clonotype was observed a few times. The rearrangement joins TRBV6-1 to TRBJ2-1, with 11 bases fitting TRBD2. Per germline, CDR1 MNHNS and CDR2 SASEGT. V was clipped by 5 bases and J by 6 bases; unmatched bases: 9. This CDR3 spans 16 amino acids. The chain's CDR3 is CASSTQGLAGGNEQFF. The CDR3 DNA reads as TGTGCCAGCAGTACTCAGGGGCTAGCGGGAGGCAATGAGCAGTTCTTC.

As regards this clonotype: Sequence at one end of the junction differs from germline and may be a read error. The genes are TRBV6-2 or TRBV6-3 and TRBJ2-2; the D is unclear. Germline CDR1 MNHEY, CDR2 SVGEGT. The CDR3 runs 13 residues. The CDR3 spells CDSRGRNAGELFF. Written as DNA, the CDR3 is TGTGACAGCAGAGGCAGAAACGCCGGGGAGCTGTTTTTT.

Comment on this clonotype: Its ends do not fully match the called genes, so a read error is possible. The rearrangement uses TRBV7-9 and TRBJ2-7; 12 bases map to TRBD2. Germline V CDR1 and CDR2: SEHNR, FQNEAQ (reference sequence). This CDR3 is built from 18 residues. The CDR3 DNA follows: TGTGCCAGCAGCGACTGGACTAGCGGGAATCAGCGTCCCTACGAGCACTACTTC. It codes for CASSDWTSGNQRPYEHYF.

This chain joins TRBV29-1 and TRBJ2-5, with D unresolved. The CDR3 is 12 residues long. Germline CDR1 is SQVTM and CDR2 is ANQGSEA. V dropped 4 bases and J dropped 9 bases, with 15 bases sitting between them. CDR3 sequence: CSVVGSMESQYF. The CDR3 nucleotides read TGCAGCGTTGTTGGCTCCATGGAATCCCAGTACTTC. Based on the CDR3 plus reference TRBV29-1 and TRBJ2-5, the full variable domain is SAVISQKPSRDICQRGTSLTIQCQVDSQVTMMFWYRQQPGQSLTLIATANQGSEATYESGFVIDKFPISRPNLTFSTLTVSNMSPEDSSIYLCSVVGSMESQYFGPGTRLLVL.

This clonotype was counted once. At one boundary the junction diverges from the germline segment, which might be a read error. The chain recombines TRBV11-2 with TRBJ2-2; D not resolved. The CDR3 is 15 residues long. Germline V gene lookup returns CDR1 SGHAT and CDR2 FQNNGV. The CDR3 is CASSSARSNTGELFF. For the CDR3, the DNA is TGTGCCAGCAGCTCTGCGAGATCGAACACTGGGGAGCTGTTTTTT.

This clonotype appeared a single time. One end of the junction fails to match germline, which may point to a read error. This chain links TRBV11-2 with TRBJ2-7, with unresolved D. CDR1 SGHAT and CDR2 FQNNGV come from the germline V gene. The CDR3 runs 15 residues. Here the CDR3 reads CASSLYVGISYGQYF. As DNA, the CDR3 is TGTGCCAGCAGTCTATATGTGGGAATATCCTACGGGCAGTACTTC.

The genes are TRBV11-2 and TRBJ1-1; no definite D call. Trimming cost V 6 bases and J 2 bases, with 16 bases left between them. Germline values: CDR1 SGHAT, CDR2 FQNNGV. This CDR3 is 15 amino acids long. CDR3 in DNA: TGTGCCAGCAGTCCGGGATGTGGAAGTAACACTGAAGCTTTCTTT. Translated: CASSPGCGSNTEAFF.

This clonotype was seen once. The germline gene is not matched at one end of the junction; a read error may be the cause. The genes are TRBV11-2 and TRBJ2-4; D uncertain. Germline values: CDR1 SGHAT, CDR2 FQNNGV. The CDR3 runs to 15 residues. CDR3 sequence reads: CANITSAIAKNIQCF. The CDR3 DNA sequence: TGTGCCAACATCACTTCGGCGATAGCCAAAAACATTCAGTGCTTC.

A single count supports this clonotype. Being one base from a much bigger clone, this may be a read error. The chain has TRBV4-2 and TRBJ1-1; the D is unclear. The germline V gene has CDR1 LGHNA and CDR2 YNFKEQ. CDR3 length: 14 residues. The CDR3 protein is CASSTDQRGAEASF. The CDR3 DNA sequence: TGTGCCAGCAGCACAGACCAGAGAGGCGCTGAAGCTTCCTTT.

The chain has TRBV29-1 and TRBJ2-1; 9 nucleotides match TRBD2. The junction had 11 bases not matched to a gene; V was cut back by 8 bases and J by 9 bases. CDR3 size: 13 residues. The germline gives CDR1 SQVTM, CDR2 ANQGSEA. The CDR3 loop reads CSIGLARATEQFF. CDR3 sequence (DNA): TGCAGCATAGGACTAGCGAGAGCGACTGAGCAGTTCTTC.

In regard to this clonotype: The final CDR3 position lacks the conserved phenylalanine or tryptophan, pointing to a likely read error. The chain is built from TRBV5-1 and TRBJ2-5; TRBD2 agrees at 7 bases. V shed 2 bases, J shed 1 base, and the junction held 8 bases outside the gene matches. CDR1 is SGHRS and CDR2 is YFSETQ in the germline V gene. This CDR3 spans 16 amino acids. CDR3: CASSFAGRGIQETQYL. The CDR3 region has the DNA TGCGCCAGCAGCTTTGCTGGGCGGGGGATCCAAGAGACCCAGTACTTG.

As to this clonotype: The final CDR3 position lacks the conserved phenylalanine or tryptophan, pointing to a likely read error. The DNA is left out, because the CDR3 cannot be placed on it with certainty; the CDR3 is given as TCRdb lists it. The chain is built from TRBV10-2 and TRBJ2-1; TRBD2 is taken as the D call from the table, unchecked against the DNA. The CDR3 spans 18 amino acids, including both terminal residues. The germline CDR1 and CDR2 sequences are WSHSY and SAAADI. The CDR3 is CASSVPYGGGGSYNERFL.

V and J are TRBV28 and TRBJ1-1; possible D gene TRBD1, 5 bases. The CDR3 extends over 15 amino acids. Trimming left V 7 bases short and J 1 base short, with 16 bases between. The germline CDR1 and CDR2 sequences are MDHEN and SYDVKM. CDR3 coding DNA: TGTGCCAGCAATCTAACAGGCCGGGAGAACACTGAAGCTTTCTTT. It codes for CASNLTGRENTEAFF.

This clonotype was detected only once. This could be a read error, since a much larger clone is one nucleotide away. The rearrangement joins TRBV11-3 to TRBJ2-3; 7 bases align to TRBD1. The CDR3 sequence is 15 residues long. Germline V lookup: CDR1 SGHNT, CDR2 YENEEA. The CDR3 nucleotides read TGTGCCAGCGGCTTAGGGGGACAGCCCACAGATACGCAGTATTTT. It specifies CASGLGGQPTDTQYF.

V is TRBV25-1 and J is TRBJ2-2, with TRBD2 matching over 11 bases. Germline V CDR1 and CDR2: MGHDK, SYGVNS. The length of the CDR3 is 16 residues. Germline trimming cut 3 bases from V and 6 bases from J; bases unmatched to any gene: 6. The CDR3 spells CASSESPSGRPGELFF. As DNA, the CDR3 is TGTGCCAGCAGTGAGTCCCCTAGCGGGAGGCCCGGGGAGCTGTTTTTT.

The chain has TRBV6-2 or TRBV6-3 and TRBJ2-2; D is uncertain. This CDR3 contains 11 residues. The germline V gene has CDR1 MNHEY and CDR2 SVGEGT. V gave up 8 bases and J gave up 3 bases, with 4 bases separating them. DNA for the CDR3: TGTGCCAGCCAATACACCGGGGAGCTGTTTTTT. It specifies CASQYTGELFF.

J is TRBJ1-1 and V is TRBV28; tentatively, D is TRBD1 (5 bases). CDR1 MDHEN and CDR2 SYDVKM come from the germline V gene. The CDR3 runs to 13 residues. Trimming removed 3 bases at V and 4 bases at J, with 9 bases between. CDR3: CASSLPGGTEAFF. For the CDR3, the DNA is TGTGCCAGCAGTTTGCCGGGGGGCACTGAAGCTTTCTTT. The complete variable domain, with remaining parts taken from reference TRBV28 and TRBJ1-1, reads DVKVTQSSRYLVKRTGEKVFLECVQDMDHENMFWYRQDPGLGLRLIYFSYDVKMKEKGDIPEGYSVSREKKERFSLILESASTNQTSMYLCASSLPGGTEAFFGQGTRLTVV.

Points on this clonotype: Germline is not matched at one junction end, which may reflect a read error. The chain is built from TRBV6-1 and TRBJ2-3, with D perhaps matching TRBD2 (5 bases). The germline V gene encodes CDR1 MNHNS and CDR2 SASEGT. The length of the CDR3 is 16 residues. CDR3 loop: CASCERRGLRTDTQYF. The CDR3, as DNA: TGTGCCAGCTGTGAAAGGCGCGGACTTCGCACAGATACGCAGTATTTT.

For this clonotype: A read error may be the cause here, since a much bigger clone is one base away. This chain uses TRBV28 with TRBJ2-6; 10 bases match TRBD1. The junction had 17 bases not matched to a gene; V was cut back by 4 bases and J by 2 bases. The CDR3 has 21 amino acids. Germline-derived CDR1 and CDR2 are MDHEN and SYDVKM. The CDR3 loop reads CASSSFPSRTGGTPGANVLTF. CDR3 sequence (DNA): TGTGCCAGCAGTTCCTTCCCCAGTAGGACAGGGGGAACACCTGGGGCCAACGTCCTGACTTTC.

There are many counts of this clonotype. The J gene is TRBJ2-7, the V gene TRBV28, with 7 bases aligning to TRBD2. CDR1 is MDHEN, CDR2 SYDVKM, per germline. The CDR3 consists of 12 residues. J gave up 2 bases and V 7 bases, and 2 bases lay outside the gene matches. The CDR3 reads CASNSGTYEQYF. CDR3 bases: TGTGCCAGCAACAGCGGGACCTACGAGCAGTACTTC.

The sample holds a few counts of this clonotype. Sequence at one end of the junction differs from germline and may be a read error. The V call is TRBV6-1, the J call TRBJ2-2, with TRBD2 matching 9 bases. The CDR3 consists of 14 residues. CDR1 is MNHNS and CDR2 is SASEGT in the germline V gene. CDR3 residues: CVSGGLAVTGELFF. The CDR3 DNA sequence: TGTGTCAGCGGGGGGCTAGCGGTGACCGGGGAGCTGTTTTTT.

This clonotype has at least ten counts. V is TRBV7-9 and J is TRBJ2-3; TRBD2 matches 11 bases. The germline V gene encodes CDR1 SEHNR and CDR2 FQNEAQ (reference sequence). The CDR3 runs 16 residues. The junction had 8 bases not matched to a gene; V was cut back by 5 bases and J by 4 bases. CDR3 loop: CASSLGTSGGADTQYF. The CDR3 DNA reads as TGTGCCAGCAGCCTAGGGACTAGCGGAGGGGCAGATACGCAGTATTTT.